The entry below gives a single TCR beta chain sequence along with its context. Its antigen is undetermined. CDR1 and CDR2 (germline): GTSNPN, SVGIG (reference sequence). The CDR3 is made up of 15 amino acids. The ends lost 3 bases at V and 7 bases at J; junction bases unmatched: 7. The data are from a study of shared clonotypes between healthy human individuals. Under the authors' procedure: As immunoSEQ supplied junction-only sequences (without quality scores), filtering differed. Assay used: immunoSEQ multiplex PCR; TCRdb lists only in-frame clones, some missing. The V and J calls and clone size are taken from that table; D and trimming were inferred from the DNA. The sample lists about 1 million clones; approximately 68% were seen once. Whole-study results and caveats: Sharing of clonotypes among donors was expected to vary with sequencing depth.

The genes are TRBV30 and TRBJ1-6; 9 bases match TRBD1. Sequencing was done on a sample of memory CD4+ T cells sorted from blood. Subset meaning: CD45RA-negative fraction. The receptor was isolated from a man aged 18 to 29 in good health. The CDR3 spells CAWRSQGAGNSPLHF. The CDR3 DNA reads as TGTGCCTGGAGGTCACAGGGGGCAGGGAATTCACCCCTCCACTTT. The full variable domain, with the rest looked up from reference TRBV30 and TRBJ1-6, is SQTIHQWPATLVQPVGSPLSLECTVEGTSNPNLYWYRQAAGRGLQLLFYSVGIGQISSEVPQNLSASRPQDRQFILSSKKLLLSDSGFYLCAWRSQGAGNSPLHFGNGTRLTVT.